Below, 21 T cell receptor beta chains from the same sample are listed, as sequenced in a study of PD-1 blockade in classical Hodgkin lymphoma. Method: immunoSEQ multiplex PCR; TCRdb's copy keeps in-frame clones and lacks some. The data hold tens of thousands of clones, with approximately 90% observed a single time. Documented time point: cycle 4 day 1 (C4D1), after six to seven weeks of nivolumab. All trial patients relapsed after autologous stem cell transplantation. The sample consisted of peripheral blood mononuclear cells (PBMCs), taken before the fourth cycle of nivolumab. Source of these receptors: a human donor with classical Hodgkin lymphoma.

The chain has TRBV5-6 and TRBJ1-2; weak D call: TRBD1 (5 bases). Per germline, CDR1 SGHDT and CDR2 YYEEEE. CDR3 length: 14 residues. The V end lost 4 bases, the J end lost 4 bases, and 14 bases lay between the germline ends. CDR3 residues: CASSPGQGPYGYTF. CDR3 DNA: TGTGCCAGCAGCCCGGGGCAGGGACCCTATGGCTACACCTTC. Supplemented by reference TRBV5-6 and TRBJ1-2, the full variable domain reads DAGVTQSPTHLIKTRGQQVTLRCSPKSGHDTVSWYQQALGQGPQFIFQYYEEEERQRGNFPDRFSGHQFPNYSSELNVNALLLGDSALYLCASSPGQGPYGYTFGSGTRLTVV.

The chain combines TRBV19 with TRBJ2-1; TRBD1 matches 9 bases. CDR3 size: 14 residues. Germline V gene data show CDR1 as LNHDA and CDR2 as SQIVND (reference sequence). Unmatched junction bases numbered 7, after V lost 9 bases and J lost 4 bases. CDR3 sequence: CASAGTGWYNEQFF. CDR3 nucleotides: TGTGCCAGCGCCGGGACAGGGTGGTACAATGAGCAGTTCTTC. The whole variable domain, remainder taken from reference TRBV19 and TRBJ2-1, is DGGITQSPKYLFRKEGQNVTLSCEQNLNHDAMYWYRQDPGQGLRLIYYSQIVNDFQKGDIAEGYSVSREKKESFPLTVTSAQKNPTAFYLCASAGTGWYNEQFFGPGTRLTVL.

This clone was counted once. V usage is TRBV18 and J usage is TRBJ2-5; D ambiguous. In germline, CDR1 is KGHSH, CDR2 LQKENI. The CDR3 sequence is 15 residues long. Trimming removed 3 bases from V and 3 bases from J, with 14 bases in between. CDR3 loop: CASSPSSWLEETQYF. CDR3 coding DNA: TGTGCCAGCTCACCCTCGAGTTGGTTGGAAGAGACCCAGTACTTC.

The V and J genes are TRBV19 and TRBJ2-4; 7 bases line up with TRBD1. The CDR3 consists of 15 residues. Germline V CDR1 and CDR2: LNHDA, SQIVND (reference sequence). Losses at the gene ends were 5 bases for V and 0 bases for J; bases not matched to a gene: 4. The DNA of the CDR3 is TGTGCCAGTAGTGCCAACAGGGGAGCCAAAAACATTCAGTACTTC. Translated: CASSANRGAKNIQYF.

This clone was seen only a few times. The CDR3 does not close with the conserved phenylalanine or tryptophan, likely indicating a read error. Because the CDR3's place on the DNA is in doubt, the DNA is left out and the CDR3 is given as listed by TCRdb. The J gene is TRBJ1-2, the V gene TRBV23-1. TRBV23-1 qualifies as an ORF whose function is uncertain. Termini included, the CDR3 measures 9 amino acids. This chain's CDR3 is CASSQSEGN.

The chain employs TRBV5-4 and TRBJ1-4; no clear D gene. The CDR3 has 14 amino acids. Germline CDR1 and CDR2: SGHNT and YYREEE (reference sequence). Between the trimmed V and J ends, which lost 0 bases and 2 bases, there was a span of 5 bases. Written as DNA, the CDR3 is TGTGCCAGCAGCTTGGGGGTCACTAATGAAAAACTGTTTTTT. Amino acids: CASSLGVTNEKLFF.

J is TRBJ2-7 and V is TRBV11-2, with 11 bases that match TRBD2. Germline V gene data show CDR1 as SGHAT and CDR2 as FQNNGV. The junction had 5 bases not matched to a gene; V was cut back by 6 bases and J by 4 bases. CDR3 size: 14 residues. CDR3 sequence: CASRRLAGTYEQYF. The CDR3 nucleotides are TGTGCCAGCAGGAGACTAGCGGGGACTTACGAGCAGTACTTC.

The genes are TRBV5-1 and TRBJ2-7; 7 nucleotides line up with TRBD1. From germline, CDR1 is SGHRS and CDR2 YFSETQ. This CDR3 has 15 residues. Trimming at V came to 3 bases and at J to 2 bases, leaving 8 bases not matched to a gene. CDR3 protein: CASSWGGQDTYEQYF. In DNA, the CDR3 is TGCGCCAGCAGCTGGGGCGGACAGGATACCTACGAGCAGTACTTC.

The rearrangement uses TRBV9 and TRBJ2-7, with TRBD1 matching over 9 bases. CDR3 size: 15 residues. Germline CDR1 SGDLS, CDR2 YYNGEE. V shed 0 bases and J 7 bases; nucleotides not matched to a gene: 8. In DNA, the CDR3 is TGTGCCAGCAGCGTAGAGGGTAGGACAGGGGATGAGCAGTACTTC. This codes for CASSVEGRTGDEQYF.

The chain recombines TRBV6-5 with TRBJ1-3; D gene unclear. This CDR3 has 14 residues. The germline V gene has CDR1 MNHEY and CDR2 SVGAGI. V lost 0 bases and J 2 bases, leaving 5 bases between the germline ends. The CDR3 bases are TGTGCCAGCAGTTACTCGGTTCCTGGAAACACCATATATTTT. Its protein is CASSYSVPGNTIYF.

The table lists this clone with a count of one. The gene calls are TRBV27 and TRBJ1-2, with D hard to call. The V end was cut by 0 bases, the J end by 4 bases, with 15 bases between. Germline CDR1 and CDR2: MNHEY and SMNVEV (reference sequence). This CDR3 has 16 amino acids. CDR3 sequence (DNA): TGTGCCAGCAGTTTATCGAAGGGCCTCCCCCTCTATGGCTACACCTTC. Its protein is CASSLSKGLPLYGYTF.

The gene calls are TRBV29-1 and TRBJ1-1, with unresolved D. The length of the CDR3 is 11 residues. CDR1 and CDR2 (germline): SQVTM, ANQGSEA. Trimming pared 2 bases from V and 7 bases from J, leaving 8 bases between. The CDR3: CSVEMGNEAFF. The CDR3 DNA is TGCAGCGTTGAAATGGGAAATGAAGCTTTCTTT.

The chain is built from TRBV20-1 and TRBJ2-7; possible D gene TRBD1, 6 bases. The ends were cut back, 2 bases at V and 5 bases at J, with 7 bases in the middle. Per the germline V gene, CDR1 is DFQATT and CDR2 is SNEGSKA (reference sequence). This CDR3 region has 11 residues. CDR3 in amino acids: CSARRGNEQYF. CDR3 nucleotide sequence: TGCAGTGCTAGAAGGGGGAACGAGCAGTACTTC.

The chain joins TRBV10-3 to TRBJ2-2; D not resolved. Germline loops: CDR1 ENHRY, CDR2 SYGVKD. V lost 7 bases and J 3 bases, leaving 9 bases between the germline ends. The CDR3 sequence is 13 residues long. DNA of the CDR3: TGTGCCATCACCGGGCACTACACCGGGGAGCTGTTTTTT. This sequence encodes CAITGHYTGELFF.

The chain recombines TRBV19 with TRBJ1-2; 7 bases agree with TRBD1. Germline assignment: CDR1 LNHDA and CDR2 SQIVND (reference sequence). The J segment lost 7 bases and the V segment lost 1 base, leaving 6 bases of the junction unmatched. The CDR3 has 14 residues. The CDR3 here is CASSIGHRGIGYTF. The CDR3 nucleotides are TGTGCCAGTAGTATAGGGCACAGGGGTATTGGCTACACCTTC.

This rearrangement joins TRBV9 to TRBJ2-2, with 8 nucleotides matching TRBD1. Germline-derived CDR1 and CDR2 are SGDLS and YYNGEE. The CDR3 totals 14 residues. The V segment lost 5 bases and the J segment 0 bases; nucleotides outside the gene matches: 0. The CDR3 sequence: CASRQGANTGELFF. In nucleotides, the CDR3 is TGTGCCAGCAGACAGGGGGCGAACACCGGGGAGCTGTTTTTT.

The chain combines TRBV7-9 with TRBJ1-2, with TRBD1 matching 7 bases. With 2 bases clipped from V and 4 bases from J, the junction kept 10 bases outside the gene matches. The V gene's germline CDR1 is SEHNR and CDR2 FQNEAQ (reference sequence). CDR3 size: 16 residues. The CDR3, as DNA: TGTGCCAGCAGCTTAACGGCCGGGCACAGGGGCTATGGCTACACCTTC. Translating gives CASSLTAGHRGYGYTF.

The gene calls are TRBV27 and TRBJ2-7, with 8 bases fitting TRBD1. The CDR3 has 15 amino acids. The V segment lost 0 bases and the J segment 2 bases; nucleotides outside the gene matches: 3. CDR1 is MNHEY, CDR2 SMNVEV, per germline (reference sequence). Here the CDR3 reads CASSLSAGGAYEQYF. The DNA for the CDR3 is TGTGCCAGCAGTTTATCGGCAGGGGGCGCCTACGAGCAGTACTTC.

CDR3 residues: CASSDRGGDTDTQYF. DNA of the CDR3: TGTGCCAGCAGCGACCGGGGGGGCGACACAGATACGCAGTATTTT. J is TRBJ2-3 and V is TRBV6-5, with TRBD2 matching over 8 bases. V lost 6 bases and J lost 2; bases outside the gene matches: 7. The CDR3 has 15 residues. The germline CDR1 and CDR2 sequences are MNHEY and SVGAGI.

The chain couples TRBV13 to TRBJ2-7; D might be TRBD1 (5 bases). Germline loops: CDR1 PRHDT, CDR2 FYEKMQ (reference sequence). The CDR3 length is 13 residues. The ends were cut back, 5 bases at V and 3 bases at J, with 11 bases in the middle. In DNA, the CDR3 is TGTGCCAGCAGCGACAGCGAGAACTACGAGCAGTACTTC. This codes for CASSDSENYEQYF.

This chain uses TRBV7-3 with TRBJ2-3, with 9 bases matching TRBD2. The germline CDR1 and CDR2 sequences are SGHTA and FQGTGA. Losses at the gene ends were 5 bases for V and 0 bases for J; bases not matched to a gene: 12. CDR3 length equals 18 residues. The DNA of the CDR3 is TGTGCCAGCAGCCAGCTGGGACTAGCCAGAACTAGCACAGATACGCAGTATTTT. Amino acid sequence: CASSQLGLARTSTDTQYF.